In its sample, the clone carrying this TCR beta chain was seen many times. Antigen unknown. PCR was performed a second time for 7 to 11 cycles using a sample-barcoded 5' primer and a J-beta primer mix. With 12 random nucleotides, a template-switch adaptor tagged each individual cDNA molecule. Via MiXCR, TCRdb re-called the 5' RACE reads, giving one row per CDR3 protein. The repertoire holds around 670,000 distinct CDR3 sequences, with about 30% as singletons. This sample is part of a study of blood T cells in healthy people across ages. Notes on the study in general: As naive T cell percentage varied, TCR beta diversity correlated strongly with it.

CDR3 length: 15 residues. The germline V gene encodes CDR1 DFQATT and CDR2 SNEGSKA (reference sequence). Between the trimmed V and J ends, which lost 5 bases and 2 bases, there was a span of 19 bases. The total RNA that was extracted per sample amounted to at least 5 micrograms. The sequence derives from a woman of 80 years or more in good health. The V gene is TRBV20-1, the J gene TRBJ2-7; perhaps TRBD2 as D (6 bases). Sequenced sample: blood. CDR3 bases: TGCAGTGCTTTACTAGCTACGGGGCTTCCCTACGAGCAGTACTTC. Encoded protein: CSALLATGLPYEQYF.